Listed here are 21 T cell receptor beta chains from one sample, sequenced in a study of T cell responses to AZD1222 COVID-19 vaccine. Assay: immunoSEQ multiplex PCR; the TCRdb copy retains only in-frame clones and omits some. This sample has approximately 96,000 clones; 75% to 95% occur once, and the top ten carry 11%. The source material was peripheral blood, sampled 28 days after the second AZD1222 dose. Receptor source: an adult who received the AZD1222 COVID-19 vaccine.

The V gene is TRBV2, the J gene TRBJ2-1; D is tentatively TRBD1 or TRBD2 (6 bases each). The CDR3 contains 14 residues. Trimming took 3 bases from V and 4 from J, leaving 10 bases between them. The germline gives CDR1 SNHLY, CDR2 FYNNEI. The CDR3 nucleotides are TGTGCCAGCAGTGACGAGGGGGGATACAATGAGCAGTTCTTC. It codes for CASSDEGGYNEQFF.

The rearrangement joins TRBV10-1 to TRBJ2-2; unclear D gene. CDR1 is WNHNN, CDR2 SYGVQD, per germline (reference sequence). The CDR3 totals 14 residues. Trimming stripped 2 bases from V and 0 bases from J, with 4 bases between. The DNA for the CDR3 is TGCGCCAGCAGTGAGGGCCCGAACACCGGGGAGCTGTTTTTT. This gives the protein CASSEGPNTGELFF.

This chain uses TRBV10-3 with TRBJ1-2; D gene unclear. The CDR3 has 13 amino acids. V lost 4 bases to trimming and J lost 4 bases, with 10 bases between them. Germline CDR1 and CDR2: ENHRY and SYGVKD. The CDR3 DNA is TGTGCCATCAGTGTCGCCTCTAGCTATGGCTACACCTTC. Encoded protein: CAISVASSYGYTF.

This clone was found a few times. This sequence joins TRBV11-2 and TRBJ1-5; 9 bases are a match to TRBD1. The germline CDR1 and CDR2 sequences are SGHAT and FQNNGV. After removal of 4 bases from V and 3 bases from J, the junction contained 4 bases not matched to a gene. CDR3 length: 15 residues. CDR3 nucleotides: TGTGCCAGCAGCTCGTGGACAGGGGTCAATCAGCCCCAGCATTTT. Translating gives CASSSWTGVNQPQHF. Looking up the rest from reference TRBV11-2 and TRBJ1-5 gives the full variable domain: EAGVAQSPRYKIIEKRQSVAFWCNPISGHATLYWYQQILGQGPKLLIQFQNNGVVDDSQLPKDRFSAERLKGVDSTLKIQPAKLEDSAVYLCASSSWTGVNQPQHFGDGTRLSIL.

The chain joins TRBV28 to TRBJ2-7, with TRBD1 matching over 9 bases. From germline, CDR1 is MDHEN and CDR2 SYDVKM. Losses at the gene ends were 7 bases for V and 3 bases for J; bases not matched to a gene: 10. The CDR3 sequence is 15 residues long. CDR3 sequence (DNA): TGTGCCAGCATCACCCCGACAGGGGGTAACTACGAGCAGTACTTC. As protein: CASITPTGGNYEQYF.

This clone turned up a few times. The chain joins TRBV5-6 to TRBJ2-7; 8 bases are a match to TRBD2. From germline, CDR1 is SGHDT and CDR2 YYEEEE. This CDR3 region has 14 residues. V trimming: 3 bases; J trimming: 2 bases; junction bases outside the gene matches: 4. This chain's CDR3 is CASSSGTRTYEQYF. The CDR3 DNA reads as TGTGCCAGCAGCTCCGGGACTAGGACCTACGAGCAGTACTTC.

The chain links TRBV18 to TRBJ1-4; 7 bases line up with TRBD1. Germline lookup yields CDR1 KGHSH and CDR2 LQKENI. Trimming removed 4 bases from V and 3 bases from J; junction bases left unmatched: 14. This CDR3 is 18 amino acids long. CDR3 in DNA: TGTGCCAGCTCACTTACCACGACAGGGTCTGAGTCTAATGAAAAACTGTTTTTT. Translation gives CASSLTTTGSESNEKLFF.

The rearrangement uses TRBV7-9 and TRBJ1-1; 10 bases match TRBD1. With 5 bases clipped from V and 3 bases from J, the junction kept 15 bases outside the gene matches. The germline V gene encodes CDR1 SEHNR and CDR2 FQNEAQ (reference sequence). The CDR3 is 18 residues long. The CDR3 nucleotides are TGTGCCAGCAGCCCCCGTCCCGGGACAGGGGAGGATGACACTGAAGCTTTCTTT. It specifies CASSPRPGTGEDDTEAFF.

The chain combines TRBV7-9 with TRBJ1-1; D unclear. The CDR3 sequence is 14 residues long. Germline assignment: CDR1 SEHNR and CDR2 FQNEAQ (reference sequence). Trimming took off 2 bases at V and 3 bases at J, with 10 bases between the two ends. In DNA, the CDR3 is TGTGCCAGCAGCTTATGGCGGCGGGACACTGAAGCTTTCTTT. This translates into CASSLWRRDTEAFF. The whole variable domain, filled in from reference TRBV7-9 and TRBJ1-1, reads DTGVSQNPRHKITKRGQNVTFRCDPISEHNRLYWYRQTLGQGPEFLTYFQNEAQLEKSRLLSDRFSAERPKGSFSTLEIQRTEQGDSAMYLCASSLWRRDTEAFFGQGTRLTVV.

The V and J genes are TRBV3-1 (or the pseudogene TRBV3-2) and TRBJ2-7, with TRBD1 as a possible D gene (5 bases). This CDR3 contains 13 residues. Trimming cost V 7 bases and J 6 bases, with 16 bases left between them. In germline, CDR1 is LGHDT, CDR2 YNNKEL (reference sequence). CDR3: CASKDGPRVEQYF. CDR3 DNA sequence: TGTGCCAGCAAGGATGGACCCAGGGTCGAGCAGTACTTC.

V gene TRBV6-6 combines with J gene TRBJ2-2; a possible D gene is TRBD2 (5 bases). Per the germline V gene, CDR1 is MNHNY and CDR2 is SVGAGI (reference sequence). The V gene lost 11 bases and the J gene lost 2 bases, with 12 bases spanning the gap. This CDR3 has 13 residues. CDR3 in DNA: TGTGCCGTCCACGGGGTTAACACCGGGGAGCTGTTTTTT. It specifies CAVHGVNTGELFF.

The rearrangement uses TRBV29-1 and TRBJ1-3, with D tentatively TRBD1 (6 bases). The CDR3 is made up of 13 amino acids. V was clipped by 6 bases and J by 8 bases, with 17 bases between them. CDR1 and CDR2 from the germline V gene are SQVTM and ANQGSEA. The CDR3 region is CSVLGGTRDTIYF. CDR3 bases: TGCAGCGTGCTAGGGGGTACCAGGGACACCATATATTTT.

Written as DNA, the CDR3 is TGTGCCAGTAGTTTTGGGGAGAGGAACACTGAAGCTTTCTTT. This encodes CASSFGERNTEAFF. This chain links TRBV19 with TRBJ1-1, with unresolved D. The germline V and J ends were trimmed by 5 bases and 1 base, with 11 bases remaining between them. Germline V gene sequence: CDR1 LNHDA, CDR2 SQIVND (reference sequence). This CDR3 region has 14 residues. Full variable domain (outside the CDR3, taken from reference TRBV19 and TRBJ1-1): DGGITQSPKYLFRKEGQNVTLSCEQNLNHDAMYWYRQDPGQGLRLIYYSQIVNDFQKGDIAEGYSVSREKKESFPLTVTSAQKNPTAFYLCASSFGERNTEAFFGQGTRLTVV.

The J gene is TRBJ1-1, the V gene TRBV20-1, with D unresolved. Germline lookup yields CDR1 DFQATT and CDR2 SNEGSKA (reference sequence). Trimming shortened V by 6 bases and J by 2 bases, and 7 bases separated the two germline ends. This CDR3 comprises 11 residues. In DNA, the CDR3 is TGCAGTGCCCCCGACAACACTGAAGCTTTCTTT. Its translation: CSAPDNTEAFF.

This sequence joins TRBV23-1 and TRBJ1-1, with 7 bases that match TRBD1. TRBV23-1 is labeled an ORF, and its function is uncertain. The CDR3 sequence is 22 residues long. The ends lost 1 base at V and 3 bases at J; junction bases unmatched: 26. This CDR3 is CASSQFDPLFGGQAGGDTEAFF. CDR3 in DNA: TGCGCCAGCAGTCAATTTGACCCCCTCTTTGGCGGACAGGCCGGTGGGGACACTGAAGCTTTCTTT.

V and J are TRBV4-1 and TRBJ1-2; perhaps TRBD1 as D (5 bases). V gave up 0 bases and J gave up 2 bases, with 7 bases separating them. The germline V gene has CDR1 MGHRA and CDR2 YSYEKL. This CDR3 is 14 amino acids long. CDR3 nucleotides: TGCGCCAGCAGCCAAGAGCCAGGGAACTATGGCTACACCTTC. Residues: CASSQEPGNYGYTF.

CDR3 nucleotides: TGTGCCAGCGTTGGGGGCGGGAAGCCCCAGCATTTT. It codes for CASVGGGKPQHF. The V gene is TRBV13, the J gene TRBJ1-5, with a tentative D call TRBD1 (6 bases). The CDR3 contains 12 residues. CDR1 PRHDT and CDR2 FYEKMQ come from the germline V gene (reference sequence). V was trimmed by 8 bases and J by 8 bases, leaving 13 bases between them.

This clone was seen more than once but under ten times. V usage is TRBV2 and J usage is TRBJ2-1, with TRBD2 identical over 8 bases. Germline loops: CDR1 SNHLY, CDR2 FYNNEI. Trimming cost V 7 bases and J 6 bases; bases outside gene matches: 8. The length of the CDR3 is 14 residues. The CDR3 region is CASKIQREFNEQFF. The DNA of the CDR3 is TGTGCCAGCAAAATCCAGCGGGAGTTCAATGAGCAGTTCTTC.

The chain employs TRBV30 and TRBJ2-2; D unresolved. Germline values: CDR1 GTSNPN, CDR2 SVGIG (reference sequence). The CDR3 has 14 amino acids. V was cut by 0 bases and J by 8 bases, with 13 bases left in between. As DNA, the CDR3 is TGTGCCTGGAGTGTTTGGCCGCAATTGGGGGAGCTGTTTTTT. Protein sequence: CAWSVWPQLGELFF. Complete variable domain (other parts from reference TRBV30 and TRBJ2-2): SQTIHQWPATLVQPVGSPLSLECTVEGTSNPNLYWYRQAAGRGLQLLFYSVGIGQISSEVPQNLSASRPQDRQFILSSKKLLLSDSGFYLCAWSVWPQLGELFFGEGSRLTVL.

The gene calls are TRBV7-9 and TRBJ1-3; D is ambiguous. The germline V gene has CDR1 SEHNR and CDR2 FQNEAQ (reference sequence). Trimming stripped 5 bases from V and 4 bases from J, with 15 bases between. This CDR3 spans 15 amino acids. The CDR3 sequence is CASSRRGMPGNTIYF. CDR3 DNA sequence: TGTGCCAGCAGCCGCCGAGGGATGCCAGGAAACACCATATATTTT.

The rearrangement links TRBV11-3 to TRBJ1-2; maybe TRBD1 (5 bases). The CDR3 length is 13 residues. Germline-derived CDR1 and CDR2 are SGHNT and YENEEA. V was shortened by 6 bases and J by 4 bases, with 12 bases between the two germline ends. The CDR3 coding sequence is TGTGCCAGCAGTGGCAGGGAGGGCTATGGCTACACCTTC. This codes for CASSGREGYGYTF. Combining the CDR3 with reference TRBV11-3 and TRBJ1-2 gives the whole variable domain EAGVVQSPRYKIIEKKQPVAFWCNPISGHNTLYWYLQNLGQGPELLIRYENEEAVDDSQLPKDRFSAERLKGVDSTLKIQPAELGDSAVYLCASSGREGYGYTFGSGTRLTVV.